These 23 T cell receptor beta chains were sequenced from one sample in a study of shared T cell receptors in the human thymus (dated by TCRdb to 2020 to 2022). The library was prepared using the immunoSEQ multiplex PCR assay. The table was pulled from immuneACCESS by TCRdb, which kept in-frame rearrangements only. Such tables lose some clones; where checked, under half of the loss comes from unresolved V genes, and the rest has no known cause. This sample is represented by hundreds of thousands of clones; about 80% of them were singletons. 0.013% of the sample comes from the top ten. This sample also appeared in a second study, on human thymus T cells.

The sequencing input was thymocytes. The receptors here all came from a boy under three years old with a congenital heart defect. Donor details come from another sample of the same person, matched by shared clones.

This clone was detected only a few times. The chain carries TRBV14 and TRBJ1-2; 9 bases agree with TRBD1. The length of the CDR3 is 13 residues. In germline, CDR1 is SGHDN, CDR2 FVKESK. V lost 6 bases and J lost 7; bases outside the gene matches: 6. DNA of the CDR3: TGTGCCAGCAGTCATGGACAGGGGATTGGCTACACCTTC. Translating gives CASSHGQGIGYTF. The full variable domain, with the rest looked up from reference TRBV14 and TRBJ1-2, is EAGVTQFPSHSVIEKGQTVTLRCDPISGHDNLYWYRRVMGKEIKFLLHFVKESKQDESGMPNNRFLAERTGGTYSTLKVQPAELEDSGVYFCASSHGQGIGYTFGSGTRLTVV.

The chain employs TRBV11-2 and TRBJ2-7, with D unresolved. The V end lost 5 bases, the J end lost 3 bases, and 11 bases lay between the germline ends. The CDR3 consists of 13 residues. CDR1 is SGHAT and CDR2 is FQNNGV in the germline V gene. The CDR3 DNA reads as TGTGCCAGCAGCCCGAGCCCCGTCTACGAGCAGTACTTC. Amino acids: CASSPSPVYEQYF. Drawing the rest from reference TRBV11-2 and TRBJ2-7, the complete variable domain is EAGVAQSPRYKIIEKRQSVAFWCNPISGHATLYWYQQILGQGPKLLIQFQNNGVVDDSQLPKDRFSAERLKGVDSTLKIQPAKLEDSAVYLCASSPSPVYEQYFGPGTRLTVT.

J is TRBJ1-2 and V is TRBV7-2; TRBD1 might be the D (5 bases). V was shortened by 2 bases and J by 2 bases, with 24 bases between the two germline ends. The CDR3 is 19 residues long. The germline gives CDR1 SGHTA, CDR2 FQGNSA. The CDR3 is CASSLSRQTVGLLNYGYTF. CDR3 nucleotides: TGTGCCAGCAGCTTAAGCCGACAGACAGTGGGCCTTTTAAACTATGGCTACACCTTC.

V is TRBV5-4 and J is TRBJ2-7; tentative D call: TRBD1 (6 bases). The germline V gene encodes CDR1 SGHNT and CDR2 YYREEE (reference sequence). The CDR3 runs 17 residues. V was cut by 4 bases and J by 2 bases, with 22 bases left in between. CDR3 in DNA: TGTGCCAGCAGCCGGACTGTTGTCGGGACACGAACCTACGAGCAGTACTTC. Protein product: CASSRTVVGTRTYEQYF.

The CDR3 DNA follows: TGTGCCAGCAGCGGACAGGGGTTCGGGGGCACCGGGGAGCTGTTTTTT. Translation: CASSGQGFGGTGELFF. This chain links TRBV2 with TRBJ2-2; 9 bases are shared with TRBD1. The germline CDR1 and CDR2 sequences are SNHLY and FYNNEI. V lost 6 bases and J lost 4; bases outside the gene matches: 9. The CDR3 extends over 16 amino acids.

This clone was counted a few times. This rearrangement joins TRBV5-4 to TRBJ2-3; a possible D gene is TRBD1 (5 bases). The CDR3 extends over 15 amino acids. Trimming shortened V by 0 bases and J by 0 bases, and 8 bases separated the two germline ends. Germline assignment: CDR1 SGHNT and CDR2 YYREEE (reference sequence). The CDR3 bases are TGTGCCAGCAGCTTGGTAGGGGCTAGCACAGATACGCAGTATTTT. It translates to CASSLVGASTDTQYF.

CDR3 protein: CSVPESTGELFF. CDR3 DNA sequence: TGCAGCGTCCCCGAGAGCACCGGGGAGCTGTTTTTT. V usage is TRBV29-1 and J usage is TRBJ2-2; unclear D gene. This CDR3 has 12 residues. Germline values: CDR1 SQVTM, CDR2 ANQGSEA. V lost 6 bases and J lost 4, with 9 bases in between.

This sequence joins TRBV4-3 and TRBJ1-2, with 9 bases fitting TRBD1. The CDR3 sequence is 19 residues long. CDR1 and CDR2 (germline): LGHNA, YSLEER. V was pared by 0 bases and J by 3 bases, with 14 bases of the junction left unmatched. The CDR3 sequence: CASSQEGEARQGDDYGYTF. Written as DNA, the CDR3 is TGCGCCAGCAGCCAAGAAGGGGAAGCGCGACAGGGGGATGACTATGGCTACACCTTC.

This chain connects TRBV7-2 to TRBJ2-7; TRBD1 matches 9 bases. This CDR3 region has 16 residues. Germline assignment: CDR1 SGHTA and CDR2 FQGNSA. The J segment lost 3 bases and the V segment lost 0 bases, leaving 6 bases of the junction unmatched. Here the CDR3 DNA reads TGTGCCAGCAGCTTAGCCGGGACAGGGTTTAGCTACGAGCAGTACTTC. Residues: CASSLAGTGFSYEQYF.

The V gene is TRBV10-2, the J gene TRBJ1-3, with 8 bases fitting TRBD1. The CDR3 is 15 residues long. With 6 bases clipped from V and 0 bases from J, the junction kept 4 bases outside the gene matches. The germline gives CDR1 WSHSY, CDR2 SAAADI. The CDR3 is CASSVDRASGNTIYF. For the CDR3, the DNA is TGCGCCAGCAGCGTGGACAGGGCCTCTGGAAACACCATATATTTT.

The table lists this clone with a few counts. The chain carries TRBV4-3 and TRBJ2-7; D is unresolved. Germline loops: CDR1 LGHNA, CDR2 YSLEER. The CDR3 is made up of 14 amino acids. The V end lost 0 bases, the J end lost 11 bases, and 17 bases lay between the germline ends. The CDR3: CASSQDTDGENEYF. The CDR3 DNA reads as TGCGCCAGCAGCCAAGATACTGATGGTGAGAACGAGTACTTC.

V usage is TRBV28 and J usage is TRBJ2-5; TRBD2 might be the D (6 bases). Germline CDR1 is MDHEN and CDR2 is SYDVKM. The CDR3 sequence is 12 residues long. Trimming removed 8 bases from V and 0 bases from J, with 7 bases in between. In DNA, the CDR3 is TGTGCCAGCGGACTAAACCAAGAGACCCAGTACTTC. This encodes CASGLNQETQYF.

The rearrangement links TRBV25-1 to TRBJ2-1, with D possibly TRBD2 on 5 matching bases. Trimming removed 3 bases from V and 7 bases from J, with 13 bases in between. The CDR3 is 14 residues long. Per germline, CDR1 MGHDK and CDR2 SYGVNS. For the CDR3, the DNA is TGTGCCAGCAGTGATCCCGAGAGGGTGAATGAGCAGTTCTTC. As protein: CASSDPERVNEQFF. Variable domain in full (rest from reference TRBV25-1 and TRBJ2-1): EADIYQTPRYLVIGTGKKITLECSQTMGHDKMYWYQQDPGMELHLIHYSYGVNSTEKGDLSSESTVSRIRTEHFPLTLESARPSHTSQYLCASSDPERVNEQFFGPGTRLTVL.

The chain combines TRBV4-2 with TRBJ2-3; 9 nucleotides line up with TRBD2. The CDR3 has 16 residues. The germline V gene has CDR1 LGHNA and CDR2 YNFKEQ. With V trimmed by 0 bases and J by 2 bases, 3 bases remained unmatched. The CDR3 is CASSQEIAGVTDTQYF. For the CDR3, the DNA is TGTGCCAGCAGCCAAGAAATAGCGGGAGTCACAGATACGCAGTATTTT.

The chain recombines TRBV15 with TRBJ1-4, with 7 nucleotides matching TRBD1. The CDR3 is made up of 13 amino acids. CDR1 is LNHNV and CDR2 is YYDKDF in the germline V gene (reference sequence). J was trimmed by 10 bases and V by 5 bases; bases with no gene match: 7. This CDR3 reads CATSRSTGVKLFF. CDR3 DNA sequence: TGTGCCACCAGCCGCTCAACAGGGGTAAAACTGTTTTTT.

The chain is built from TRBV4-3 and TRBJ2-3; 9 bases align to TRBD2. Germline CDR1 reads LGHNA; CDR2 reads YSLEER. The length of the CDR3 is 14 residues. V dropped 8 bases and J dropped 7; count of bases not matched to a gene: 10. CDR3 nucleotides: TGCGCCAGCGGAACCGGGACTAGCATGTATACGCAGTATTTT. It yields the protein CASGTGTSMYTQYF.

The chain employs TRBV5-6 and TRBJ2-5; D call uncertain. Germline assignment: CDR1 SGHDT and CDR2 YYEEEE. The V end was cut by 3 bases, the J end by 0 bases, with 21 bases between. This CDR3 spans 18 amino acids. CDR3 loop: CASSSPSNAAPYQETQYF. The CDR3 nucleotides are TGTGCCAGCAGCTCCCCCTCCAACGCGGCCCCGTACCAAGAGACCCAGTACTTC. Drawing the rest from reference TRBV5-6 and TRBJ2-5, the complete variable domain is DAGVTQSPTHLIKTRGQQVTLRCSPKSGHDTVSWYQQALGQGPQFIFQYYEEEERQRGNFPDRFSGHQFPNYSSELNVNALLLGDSALYLCASSSPSNAAPYQETQYFGPGTRLLVL.

This chain joins TRBV4-1 and TRBJ2-7; 13 bases map to TRBD2. J lost 3 bases, V lost 1 base, and 3 bases had no gene match. Germline CDR1 and CDR2: MGHRA and YSYEKL. This CDR3 spans 16 amino acids. CDR3 nucleotides: TGCGCCAGCAGCCAAGTACTAGCGGGAGGGGGCTACGAGCAGTACTTC. This sequence encodes CASSQVLAGGGYEQYF.

V and J are TRBV7-8 and TRBJ2-7; 9 bases map to TRBD1. The CDR3 spans 17 residues. V lost 4 bases to trimming and J lost 2 bases; unmatched junction nucleotides: 12. Per germline, CDR1 SGHVS and CDR2 FQNEAQ. The CDR3 sequence is CASSSDVRDRVPYEQYF. The CDR3 DNA is TGTGCCAGCAGCTCCGATGTGCGGGACAGGGTACCCTACGAGCAGTACTTC.

The rearrangement joins TRBV30 to TRBJ2-2; weak D call: TRBD2 (5 bases). V lost 1 base, J lost 7 bases, and 13 bases lay in between. Germline lookup yields CDR1 GTSNPN and CDR2 SVGIG (reference sequence). This CDR3 comprises 14 residues. CDR3 sequence reads: CAWSGGREVGELFF. CDR3 nucleotide sequence: TGTGCCTGGAGTGGAGGGAGAGAAGTCGGGGAGCTGTTTTTT.

The rearrangement joins TRBV29-1 to TRBJ1-2, with D possibly being TRBD1 (5 bases). The germline gives CDR1 SQVTM, CDR2 ANQGSEA. The CDR3 runs 15 residues. The V gene lost 0 bases and the J gene lost 2 bases, with 13 bases spanning the gap. The CDR3 here is CSVEEEGRANYGYTF. The CDR3 DNA is TGCAGCGTTGAAGAGGAGGGCAGGGCCAACTATGGCTACACCTTC.

This sequence joins TRBV5-4 and TRBJ2-7; D is ambiguous. This CDR3 comprises 14 residues. The germline V gene encodes CDR1 SGHNT and CDR2 YYREEE (reference sequence). V lost 0 bases to trimming and J lost 2 bases, with 9 bases between them. DNA of the CDR3: TGTGCCAGCAGCTTGGTGGAGACTCCCTACGAGCAGTACTTC. Its protein is CASSLVETPYEQYF.

The chain uses TRBV16 and TRBJ1-1; a possible D gene is TRBD1 (6 bases). Trimming removed 4 bases from V and 0 bases from J, with 18 bases in between. From germline, CDR1 is KGHSY and CDR2 FQNENV. There are 17 residues in the CDR3. DNA of the CDR3: TGTGCCAGCAGCCCTACAGGGAAAGAGTTGGTGAACACTGAAGCTTTCTTT. It specifies CASSPTGKELVNTEAFF.